The source of this TCR beta chain is a study of blood T cell repertoires in COVID-19. Study details: Researchers got acute and convalescent COVID-19 samples from the United States, Italy and Spain. The cDNA or gDNA used as material had been derived from T cells, B-cell-depleted T cells, or PBMCs.

Per the original methods: Nucleated cell number was recorded as an estimate derived from reference gene primer amplification. The table came from immunoSEQ multiplex PCR; TCRdb's copy has only in-frame clones and leaves some out. V, J and clone size are taken as reported in that table, and D and trimming were inferred from the DNA itself. The sample includes 90,000 to 120,000 clones, about 90% of them seen just once. Trimming cost V 2 bases and J 7 bases, with 11 bases left between them. Germline assignment: CDR1 SGHTA and CDR2 FQGNSA. The CDR3 runs 14 residues. The sequence was collected from a man between 40 and 49 years old with active or convalescent COVID-19. The specimen sequenced was peripheral blood. The chain links TRBV7-2 to TRBJ2-2; possibly TRBD1 for D (6 bases). The CDR3 DNA is TGTGCCAGCAGCTTATCAGGGGCCGTCGGGGAGCTGTTTTTT. It yields the protein CASSLSGAVGELFF.